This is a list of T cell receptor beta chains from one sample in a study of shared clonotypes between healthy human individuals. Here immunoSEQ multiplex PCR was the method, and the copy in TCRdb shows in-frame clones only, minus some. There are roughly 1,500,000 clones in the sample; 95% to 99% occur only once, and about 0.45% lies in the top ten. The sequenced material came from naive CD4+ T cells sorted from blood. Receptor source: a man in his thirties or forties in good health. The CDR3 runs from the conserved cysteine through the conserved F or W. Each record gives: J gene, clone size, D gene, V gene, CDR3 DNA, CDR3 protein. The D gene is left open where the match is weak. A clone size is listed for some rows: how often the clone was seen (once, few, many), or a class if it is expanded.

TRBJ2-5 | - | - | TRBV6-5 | TGTGCCAGCAGAACCCGACGTACCCAAGAGACCCAGTACTTC | CASRTRRTQETQYF
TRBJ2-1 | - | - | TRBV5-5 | TGTGCCAGCAGCTTACGGCCTTACAATGAGCAGTTCTTC | CASSLRPYNEQFF
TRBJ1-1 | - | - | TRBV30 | TGTGCCTGGATGCGGGGTTCAGGGACTGAAGCTTTCTTT | CAWMRGSGTEAFF
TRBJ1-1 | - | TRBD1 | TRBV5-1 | TGCGCCAGCAGCACCGGACAGGCAGGTTACACTGAAGCTTTCTTT | CASSTGQAGYTEAFF
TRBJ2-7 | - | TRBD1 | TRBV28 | TGTGCCAGCAGACGGACAGGGGGTAGATACGAGCAGTACTTC | CASRRTGGRYEQYF
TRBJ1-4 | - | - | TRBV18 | TGTGCCAGCTCACCAAGGGCAGATGAAAAACTGTTTTTT | CASSPRADEKLFF
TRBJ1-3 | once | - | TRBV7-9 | TGTGCCAGCAGCTCCCCACGGCCCTCTGGAAACACCATATATTTT | CASSSPRPSGNTIYF
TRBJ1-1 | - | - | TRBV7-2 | TGTGCCAGCAGCCCAGTGGGCACTGAAGCTTTCTTT | CASSPVGTEAFF
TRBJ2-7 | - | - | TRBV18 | TGTGCCAGCTCACCAGCTTTTGGCAGCCACTCCTACGAGCAGTACTTC | CASSPAFGSHSYEQYF
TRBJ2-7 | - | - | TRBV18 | TGTGCCAGCTCACCAGCCGGCTATCTCTACGAGCAGTACTTC | CASSPAGYLYEQYF
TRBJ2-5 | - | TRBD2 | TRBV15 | TGTGCCACCAGCAGGATTCTCCTGGCTAGCGGGAGTAGAGAGACCCAGTACTTC | CATSRILLASGSRETQYF
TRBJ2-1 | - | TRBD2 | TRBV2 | TGTGCCAGCAGTTCCCCGGGGGGGGCGGGGAATGAGCAGTTCTTC | CASSSPGGAGNEQFF
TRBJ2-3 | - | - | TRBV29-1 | TGCAGCGCCAGGGGTGGGCCGCGCACAGATACGCAGTATTTT | CSARGGPRTDTQYF
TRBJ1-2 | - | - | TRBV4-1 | TGCGCCAGCAGCCAAGATTTGGCGTTCTATGGCTACACCTTC | CASSQDLAFYGYTF
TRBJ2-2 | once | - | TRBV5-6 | TGTGCCAGCAGCCGCGTAGGGGTTTCGGCATCCTATATGACCGGGGAGCTGTTTTTT | CASSRVGVSASYMTGELFF
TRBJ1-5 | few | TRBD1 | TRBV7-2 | TGTGCCAGCAGCTTAGCACAGGGGGGTAATCAGCCCCAGCATTTT | CASSLAQGGNQPQHF
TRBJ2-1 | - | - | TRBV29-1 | TGCAGCGTCTACCCCAGGGCCCCACTCTTGTACAATGAGCAGTTCTTC | CSVYPRAPLLYNEQFF
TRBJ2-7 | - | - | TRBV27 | TGTGCCAGCAGTTTTAGAGGGGCCTACGAGCAGTACTTC | CASSFRGAYEQYF
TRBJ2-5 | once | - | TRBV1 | TGCACCAGCAGCCCGCCTATACTGGGGACCCAGTACTTC | CTSSPPILGTQYF
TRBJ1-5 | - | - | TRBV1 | TGCACCAGCAGCCAAGGGACAGGGGATGGCAATCAGCCCCAGCATTTT | CTSSQGTGDGNQPQHF
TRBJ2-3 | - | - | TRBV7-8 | TGTGCCAGCAGCTCGGCCAGACTAGTAACAGATACGCAGTATTTT | CASSSARLVTDTQYF
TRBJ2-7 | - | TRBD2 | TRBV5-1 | TGCGCCAGCAGCCAATTAGCGGGCTCCTACGAGCAGTACTTC | CASSQLAGSYEQYF
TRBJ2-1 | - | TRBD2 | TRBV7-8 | TGTGCCAGCAGCCCAGGGACTAGCGGGATAAAAGGCAATGAGCAGTTCTTC | CASSPGTSGIKGNEQFF
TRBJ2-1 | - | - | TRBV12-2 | TGTGCAAGTCGGCTCGAGTTCTTC | CASRLEFF
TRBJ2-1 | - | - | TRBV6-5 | TGTGCCAGCAGTTACCGGGTAACGGGGCGCTACAATGAGCAGTTCTTC | CASSYRVTGRYNEQFF
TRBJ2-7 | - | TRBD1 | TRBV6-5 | TGTGCCAGCAGTCAGGACAGGGGTGGGTACGAGCAGTACTTC | CASSQDRGGYEQYF
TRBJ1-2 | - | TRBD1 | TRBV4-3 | TGCGCCAGCAGCCAAGGCCTAGGGGGCTACTATGGCTACACCTTC | CASSQGLGGYYGYTF
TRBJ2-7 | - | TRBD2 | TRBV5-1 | TGCGCCAGCAGCTTGGTTATTAGCGGGAATGGCGAGCAGTACTTC | CASSLVISGNGEQYF
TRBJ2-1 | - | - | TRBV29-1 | TGCAGCGTGGAGGGGGGGAACGGGTACAATGAGCAGTTCTTC | CSVEGGNGYNEQFF
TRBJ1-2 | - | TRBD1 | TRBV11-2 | TGTGCCAGCAGCCCCCCGGACAGGGGGCCTTATGGCTACACCTTC | CASSPPDRGPYGYTF